This T cell receptor (beta chain) was captured in a study of T cells in pancreatic ductal adenocarcinoma (dated by TCRdb to the late 2010s). Regarding the research as a whole: Seeking insight into the adaptive T-cell response that arises naturally, the researchers examined how many CD8+ T cells infiltrated tumors of resected pancreatic ductal adenocarcinoma, where they sat, and what features they had, alongside the same properties of suppressive cells.

Note on this clone: Its recognized antigen is unknown. No much larger clonotype is one base removed from it; base qualities were not supplied.

The selected pancreatic ductal adenocarcinoma patients had received surgery without neoadjuvant therapy. Peripheral blood was collected in heparin tubes, and PBMCs were then isolated from the blood with a histopaque density gradient and cryopreserved in about 10% DMSO. Genomic DNA was extracted from six or seven PBMC and 9 flash-frozen tumor specimens using the DNeasy Blood and Tissue Kit with Proteinase K and RNase treatment. Here is what the overall study found, with its caveats: Tumor versus blood clonality comparisons may be biased because tumors are enriched in CD45RO+ effector rather than naive T cells, biasing toward lower diversity. Since most people with pancreatic cancer show up with disease that cannot be operated on, the resected cohort was biased toward the minority who had early-stage disease. Blood samples had more total productive templates and 7 to 10-fold more unique clonotypes than tumor samples. No significant difference in T-cell clonality was found between tumor and blood, with mean clonality of roughly 0.12 in tumors and around 0.071 in blood.

The immunoSEQ hsTCRB kit was used to amplify TCR beta CDR3 regions from genomic DNA. An Illumina HiSeq system was used to carry out high-throughput TRB CDR3 sequencing. The authors' analysis ran thus. The immunoSEQ software was used to analyze the sequencing reads, and any nonproductive sequences containing premature stops or frame-shifts were left out. Repertoire clonality was computed as one minus Shannon entropy normalized by log2 of the number of unique productive sequences. The immuneACCESS repertoire file appears here via TCRdb, limited to in-frame rearrangements. These files lack a portion of the clones; in checked studies, under half of the deficit traces to unresolved V genes, and the cause of the others is not known. The V and J calls and the clone size are those of that table, but D and trimming were determined from the DNA. This sample gives around 94,000 clones in total; around 96% of them show up just once. The ten largest clonotypes hold 3.1% of the sample.

Input material: PBMCs. This clonotype originated in a human donor with pancreatic ductal adenocarcinoma.

This receptor carries the CDR3 CASSLNSGTNSYEQYF. The nucleotide sequence reads as follows: TGTGCCAGCTCACTCAATAGCGGGACCAATTCCTACGAGCAGTACTTC. Recombination joined TRBV18 with TRBJ2-7; TRBD2 matches 8 bases in the middle. Per the germline V gene, KGHSH is the CDR1 and LQKENI is the CDR2. The CDR3, from cysteine to phenylalanine, totals 16 residues. CDR3 DNA only is kept here, 48 bases in frame from base 1. Unmatched junction bases come to 9, with V trimmed by 4 bases and J by 1 base.